A single sample is the source of the 26 T cell receptor beta chains below, sequenced in a study of blood T cell repertoires in COVID-19. Using immunoSEQ multiplex PCR, the repertoire was profiled, and TCRdb retains in-frame clones only, with some absent. The data hold 250,000 to 300,000 clones, with more than 75% observed a single time. The sample consisted of peripheral blood. These receptors all come from a woman in her sixties or seventies with COVID-19, enrolled during active disease.

This sequence joins TRBV5-5 and TRBJ1-2, with TRBD1 identical over 8 bases. CDR1 and CDR2 from the germline V gene are SGHKS and YYEKEE (reference sequence). The CDR3 is 15 amino acids. Trimming at V came to 4 bases and at J to 1 base, leaving 6 bases not matched to a gene. For the CDR3, the DNA is TGTGCCAGCAGCAGACAGGGGATTGGTAACTATGGCTACACCTTC. Amino acid sequence: CASSRQGIGNYGYTF.

V usage is TRBV6-5 and J usage is TRBJ2-1, with a weak D call TRBD2 (6 bases). The CDR3 runs 13 residues. Looked up from germline, CDR1 is MNHEY and CDR2 is SVGAGI. Between the trimmed V and J ends, which lost 8 bases and 5 bases, there was a span of 13 bases. CDR3 coding DNA: TGTGCCAGCGGGGGACTCGCCAACAATGAGCAGTTCTTC. This encodes CASGGLANNEQFF.

The chain recombines TRBV4-2 with TRBJ2-7; 7 bases map to TRBD1. Germline assignment: CDR1 LGHNA and CDR2 YNFKEQ. The length of the CDR3 is 15 residues. V lost 3 bases to trimming and J lost 3 bases; unmatched junction nucleotides: 8. As DNA, the CDR3 is TGTGCCAGCAGCCAGGTGGGGACAGAACGCTACGAGCAGTACTTC. Its translation is CASSQVGTERYEQYF.

This clone was seen a handful of times. The CDR3 sequence: CATSDSGKSNQPQHF. The CDR3 bases are TGTGCCACCAGTGATTCAGGGAAAAGCAATCAGCCCCAGCATTTT. The V gene is TRBV24-1, the J gene TRBJ1-5; D possibly corresponds to TRBD1 (5 bases). Trimming took off 2 bases at V and 1 base at J, with 8 bases between the two ends. This CDR3 has 15 amino acids. CDR1 is KGHDR and CDR2 is SFDVKD in the germline V gene.

The chain employs TRBV11-2 and TRBJ1-5; D is unresolved. This CDR3 has 14 amino acids. The germline gives CDR1 SGHAT, CDR2 FQNNGV. Trimming left V 3 bases short and J 0 bases short, with 6 bases between. CDR3 DNA: TGTGCCAGCAGCTTTGAGGATAGCAATCAGCCCCAGCATTTT. Encoded protein: CASSFEDSNQPQHF.

This chain uses TRBV29-1 with TRBJ2-1; TRBD2 is a possible D gene (5 bases). V was shortened by 8 bases and J by 9 bases, with 17 bases between the two germline ends. This CDR3 contains 12 residues. Germline CDR1 is SQVTM and CDR2 is ANQGSEA. In DNA, the CDR3 is TGCAGCTCACCGACCCAGGCGGGTGAGCAGTTCTTC. Translating gives CSSPTQAGEQFF.

The V and J genes are TRBV7-8 and TRBJ1-2; 8 bases align to TRBD1. Germline CDR1 is SGHVS and CDR2 is FQNEAQ. V was pared by 5 bases and J by 6 bases, with 2 bases of the junction left unmatched. The CDR3 consists of 12 residues. The CDR3 region has the DNA TGTGCCAGCAGCCCGACAGGGGATGGCTACACCTTC. Encoded protein: CASSPTGDGYTF.

V gene TRBV5-1 combines with J gene TRBJ2-1; 7 bases fit TRBD2. The trim removed 0 bases at V and 4 bases at J, leaving 7 bases unmatched. CDR3 size: 16 residues. The germline V gene has CDR1 SGHRS and CDR2 YFSETQ. The CDR3 nucleotides read TGCGCCAGCAGCTTGGCATGGCAGGGAGGGTACAATGAGCAGTTCTTC. It translates to CASSLAWQGGYNEQFF.

The genes are TRBV28 and TRBJ2-7, with 7 nucleotides matching TRBD2. V was clipped by 5 bases and J by 0 bases; unmatched bases: 10. CDR1 and CDR2 from the germline V gene are MDHEN and SYDVKM. The CDR3 spans 16 residues. Here the CDR3 reads CASSDRDYSGSYEQYF. CDR3 bases: TGTGCCAGCAGTGACCGGGACTACTCCGGCTCCTACGAGCAGTACTTC.

This sequence joins TRBV6-4 and TRBJ1-2; D remains unclear. The CDR3 loop spans 14 amino acids. Per the germline V gene, CDR1 is MRHNA and CDR2 is SNTAGT. Trimming removed 8 bases at V and 2 bases at J, with 15 bases between. CDR3 nucleotides: TGTGCCAGCGCTCCTGACGGGGTGAACTATGGCTACACCTTC. Translating it yields CASAPDGVNYGYTF.

The chain combines TRBV11-2 with TRBJ2-3; 9 nucleotides agree with TRBD1. There are 16 residues in the CDR3. CDR1 and CDR2 from the germline V gene are SGHAT and FQNNGV. The V segment lost 4 bases and the J segment 8 bases; nucleotides outside the gene matches: 13. The CDR3 sequence is CASSSVRTGATRTQYF. CDR3 nucleotides: TGTGCCAGCAGCTCTGTCCGGACAGGGGCCACTCGTACGCAGTATTTT. The complete variable domain, with remaining parts taken from reference TRBV11-2 and TRBJ2-3, reads EAGVAQSPRYKIIEKRQSVAFWCNPISGHATLYWYQQILGQGPKLLIQFQNNGVVDDSQLPKDRFSAERLKGVDSTLKIQPAKLEDSAVYLCASSSVRTGATRTQYFGPGTRLTVL.

The V call is TRBV10-3, the J call TRBJ2-2, with a weak D call TRBD1 (6 bases). The germline V gene encodes CDR1 ENHRY and CDR2 SYGVKD. Trimming stripped 5 bases from V and 3 bases from J, with 10 bases between. The CDR3 runs 14 residues. The CDR3 coding sequence is TGTGCCATCAGTTACTACAGGGACACCGGGGAGCTGTTTTTT. Translating it yields CAISYYRDTGELFF.

The chain joins TRBV28 to TRBJ1-5, with a tentative D call TRBD1 (6 bases). Germline CDR1 MDHEN, CDR2 SYDVKM. The CDR3 runs to 17 residues. The V gene lost 3 bases and the J gene lost 1 base, with 16 bases spanning the gap. The CDR3 sequence: CASSLDTGWGSNQPQHF. CDR3 sequence (DNA): TGTGCCAGCAGTTTGGATACAGGGTGGGGGAGCAATCAGCCCCAGCATTTT.

This clone occurred once. The chain employs TRBV6-6 and TRBJ2-3; 7 positions match TRBD2. J lost 4 bases, V lost 2 bases, and 6 bases had no gene match. Germline V CDR1 and CDR2: MNHNY, SVGAGI (reference sequence). The CDR3 contains 15 residues. CDR3 region: CASSYGRAGADTQYF. DNA for the CDR3: TGTGCCAGCAGTTACGGGAGGGCCGGAGCAGATACGCAGTATTTT.

The gene calls are TRBV7-9 and TRBJ1-2, with TRBD1 matching 9 bases. V lost 1 base to trimming and J lost 6 bases; unmatched junction nucleotides: 9. This CDR3 comprises 16 residues. Germline V gives CDR1 SEHNR, CDR2 FQNEAQ (reference sequence). CDR3 amino acids: CASSLVTGQGFHGYTF. CDR3 in DNA: TGTGCCAGCAGCTTAGTGACCGGACAGGGGTTCCATGGCTACACCTTC.

J is TRBJ1-5 and V is TRBV5-1, with D perhaps TRBD1 (6 bases). The CDR3 is 14 amino acids. V lost 2 bases and J lost 9, with 15 bases in between. Looked up from germline, CDR1 is SGHRS and CDR2 is YFSETQ. Here the CDR3 DNA reads TGCGCCAGCAGCTTAGCCTCAGGGGAAGGGCCCCAGCATTTT. Protein sequence: CASSLASGEGPQHF.

About this clone itself: Other DNA sequences of this sample code for an identical CDR3. The chain is built from TRBV7-9 and TRBJ1-1, with D unclear. The CDR3 runs to 13 residues. The germline V and J ends were trimmed by 1 base and 1 base, with 4 bases remaining between them. From germline, CDR1 is SEHNR and CDR2 FQNEAQ (reference sequence). The CDR3 region is CASSLGANTEAFF. For the CDR3, the DNA is TGTGCCAGCAGCTTAGGGGCGAACACTGAAGCTTTCTTT.

The sample holds one count of this clone. The V and J genes are TRBV12-3 or TRBV12-4 and TRBJ1-2; 7 bases align to TRBD1. The ends lost 3 bases at V and 7 bases at J; junction bases unmatched: 5. The CDR3 is 13 amino acids. The CDR3 coding sequence is TGTGCCAGCAGTTTCCGACAGGGCGGTGGCTACACCTTC. Amino acids: CASSFRQGGGYTF.

The V and J genes are TRBV3-1 (or the pseudogene TRBV3-2) and TRBJ2-3; no clear D gene. This CDR3 region has 13 residues. Germline CDR1 and CDR2: LGHDT and YNNKEL (reference sequence). V gave up 0 bases and J gave up 7 bases, with 8 bases separating them. The CDR3 DNA sequence: TGTGCCAGCAGCCAAGATCCTAAGAATACGCAGTATTTT. Protein sequence: CASSQDPKNTQYF.

V and J are TRBV6-6 and TRBJ2-1; 13 bases are shared with TRBD2. Germline V CDR1 and CDR2: MNHNY, SVGAGI (reference sequence). The CDR3 contains 16 residues. J lost 7 bases, V lost 7 bases, and 10 bases had no gene match. CDR3 residues: CASTLRSTSGGNEQFF. The CDR3 DNA reads TGTGCCAGCACCCTCAGGTCGACTAGCGGGGGGAATGAGCAGTTCTTC.

J is TRBJ1-2 and V is TRBV25-1; TRBD1 matches 10 bases. Germline V gene sequence: CDR1 MGHDK, CDR2 SYGVNS. The CDR3 has 16 residues. V shed 3 bases and J 8 bases; nucleotides not matched to a gene: 12. The CDR3 loop is CASSDPGQGERLGYTF. The CDR3 DNA reads as TGTGCCAGCAGTGATCCCGGACAGGGGGAGAGACTCGGCTACACCTTC.

This chain links TRBV19 with TRBJ2-1; TRBD2 matches at 13 bases. V lost 5 bases and J lost 0; bases outside the gene matches: 1. The germline CDR1 and CDR2 sequences are LNHDA and SQIVND (reference sequence). The CDR3 totals 16 residues. CDR3 sequence reads: CASSGTSGVSYNEQFF. The CDR3 nucleotides are TGTGCCAGTAGTGGGACTAGCGGGGTCTCCTACAATGAGCAGTTCTTC.

This clone was observed a few times. The J gene is TRBJ1-2, the V gene TRBV19, with TRBD1 as a possible D gene (6 bases). The V gene's germline CDR1 is LNHDA and CDR2 SQIVND (reference sequence). This CDR3 spans 12 amino acids. V was cut by 10 bases and J by 7 bases, with 16 bases left in between. The CDR3 loop is CATEAGGFGYTF. In DNA, the CDR3 is TGTGCCACGGAGGCGGGGGGCTTTGGCTACACCTTC.

This clone was recorded a few times. The J gene is TRBJ1-1, the V gene TRBV7-3; D might be TRBD1 (6 bases). This CDR3 is 15 amino acids long. In germline, CDR1 is SGHTA, CDR2 FQGTGA. V gave up 5 bases and J gave up 0 bases, with 13 bases separating them. The CDR3 coding sequence is TGTGCCAGCAGCCGGGACACCTCAGTGAACACTGAAGCTTTCTTT. Translating gives CASSRDTSVNTEAFF. Using reference TRBV7-3 and TRBJ1-1 for the parts outside the CDR3, the full variable domain is GAGVSQTPSNKVTEKGKYVELRCDPISGHTALYWYRQSLGQGPEFLIYFQGTGAADDSGLPNDRFFAVRPEGSVSTLKIQRTERGDSAVYLCASSRDTSVNTEAFFGQGTRLTVV.

The count of this clone is one. The genes are TRBV19 and TRBJ1-5; D gene uncertain. The CDR3 extends over 13 amino acids. The ends were cut back, 6 bases at V and 4 bases at J, with 10 bases in the middle. Germline loops: CDR1 LNHDA, CDR2 SQIVND (reference sequence). CDR3 bases: TGTGCCAGTAGGGGCAGTCCAAATCAGCCCCAGCATTTT. The encoded protein is CASRGSPNQPQHF.

The chain employs TRBV6-5 and TRBJ2-3; D gene uncertain. The CDR3 is made up of 15 amino acids. CDR1 is MNHEY, CDR2 SVGAGI, per germline. Trimming cost V 0 bases and J 0 bases, with 7 bases left between them. CDR3 in DNA: TGTGCCAGCAGTTACTCGAAAACTAGCACAGATACGCAGTATTTT. Amino acid sequence: CASSYSKTSTDTQYF.